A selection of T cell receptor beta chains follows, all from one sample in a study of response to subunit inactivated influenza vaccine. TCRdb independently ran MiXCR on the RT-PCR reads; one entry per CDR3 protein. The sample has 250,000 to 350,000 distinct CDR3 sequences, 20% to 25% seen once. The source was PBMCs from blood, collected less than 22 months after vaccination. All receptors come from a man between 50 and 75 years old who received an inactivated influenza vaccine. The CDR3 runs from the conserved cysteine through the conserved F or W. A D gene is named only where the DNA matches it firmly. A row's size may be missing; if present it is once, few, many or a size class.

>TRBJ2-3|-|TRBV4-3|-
CASSQNTRDTQYF
TGCGCCAGCAGCCAGAACACACGAGATACGCAGTATTTT
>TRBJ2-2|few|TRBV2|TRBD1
CASRRDRGGTGELFF
TGTGCCAGCAGAAGGGACAGGGGGGGCACCGGGGAGCTGTTTTTT
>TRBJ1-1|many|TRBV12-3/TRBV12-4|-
CASRWGTLRVNTEAFF
TGTGCCAGCAGGTGGGGGACGTTGAGGGTGAACACTGAAGCTTTCTTT
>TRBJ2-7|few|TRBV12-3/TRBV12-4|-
CASSLGQQYEQYF
TGTGCCAGCAGTTTAGGACAACAGTACGAGCAGTACTTC
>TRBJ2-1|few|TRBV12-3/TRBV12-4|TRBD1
CASSLPGQGIGNEQFF
TGTGCCAGCAGTTTGCCCGGACAGGGTATAGGCAATGAGCAGTTCTTC
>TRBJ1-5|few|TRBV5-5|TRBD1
CASSLTGQSNQPQHF
TGTGCCAGCAGCTTGACGGGACAGAGCAATCAGCCCCAGCATTTT
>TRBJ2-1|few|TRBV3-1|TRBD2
CASSLRPLLAGGYNEQFF
TGTGCCAGCAGCCTAAGGCCCCTTCTAGCGGGGGGTTATAATGAGCAGTTCTTC
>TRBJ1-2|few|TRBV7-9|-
CASSPQGALGNGYTF
TGTGCCAGCAGCCCACAAGGGGCTCTCGGCAATGGCTACACCTTC
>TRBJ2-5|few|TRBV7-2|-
CASSPDRQTQYF
TGTGCCAGCAGCCCGGACCGTCAGACCCAGTACTTC
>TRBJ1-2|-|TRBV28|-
CASSFLGGDHDFDYGYTF
TGTGCCAGCAGTTTTCTCGGGGGGGATCATGACTTTGACTATGGCTACACATTC
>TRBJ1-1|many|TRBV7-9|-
CASSRPGRNTEAFF
TGTGCCAGCAGCCGCCCGGGGAGGAACACTGAAGCTTTCTTT
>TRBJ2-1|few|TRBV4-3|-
CASSHGTSASYNEQFF
TGCGCCAGCAGCCACGGAACCTCCGCCTCCTACAATGAGCAGTTCTTC
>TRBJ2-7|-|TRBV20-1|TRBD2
CSGHREVKQYF
TGCAGTGGGCATCGGGAGGTAAAGCAGTACTTC
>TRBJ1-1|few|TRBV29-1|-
CSAGRAETVREAFF
TGCAGCGCGGGTAGGGCCGAAACAGTCAGGGAAGCTTTCTTT
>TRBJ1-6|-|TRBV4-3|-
CASSQDPGAGSPLHF
TGCGCCAGCAGCCAAGACCCGGGGGCCGGTTCACCCCTCCACTTT
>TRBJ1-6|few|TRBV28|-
CASSPRATPLHF
TGTGCCAGCAGTCCTCGGGCGACACCCCTCCACTTT
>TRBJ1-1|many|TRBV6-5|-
CASSSRTMNTEAFF
TGTGCCAGCAGTTCCCGGACCATGAACACTGAAGCTTTCTTT
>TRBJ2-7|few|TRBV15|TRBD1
CATAGTGKEYEQYF
TGTGCCACCGCCGGGACAGGGAAAGAGTACGAGCAGTACTTC
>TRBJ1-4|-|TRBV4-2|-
CASSQDQGRFAQGEKLFF
TGTGCCAGCAGCCAAGATCAGGGACGGTTCGCCCAGGGTGAAAAACTGTTTTTT
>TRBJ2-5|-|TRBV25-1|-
CASSEWSQETQYF
TGTGCCAGCAGTGAATGGTCCCAAGAGACCCAGTACTTC
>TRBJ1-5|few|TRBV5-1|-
CASSLNAGVENQPQHF
TGCGCCAGCAGCCTCAACGCGGGGGTTGAGAATCAGCCCCAGCATTTT
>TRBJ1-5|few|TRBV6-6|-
CASSWGSSQPQHF
TGTGCCAGCAGTTGGGGCTCTAGTCAGCCCCAGCATTTT
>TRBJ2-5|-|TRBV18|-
CASSPIITGHRVAQYF
TGTGCCAGCTCACCCATCATCACAGGGCATCGAGTGGCCCAGTACTTC
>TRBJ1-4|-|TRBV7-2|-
CASSLWQNEKLFF
TGTGCCAGCAGCTTATGGCAGAATGAAAAACTGTTTTTT
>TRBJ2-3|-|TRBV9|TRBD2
CASSVAGGVGDTQYF
TGTGCCAGCAGCGTTGCGGGAGGGGTGGGAGATACGCAGTATTTT
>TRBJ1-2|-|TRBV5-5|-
CASSLTAYGYTF
TGTGCCAGCAGCTTGACTGCTTATGGCTACACCTTC
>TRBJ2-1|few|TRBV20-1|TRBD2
CSAKGLADYNEQFF
TGCAGTGCTAAAGGACTAGCGGACTACAATGAGCAGTTCTTC
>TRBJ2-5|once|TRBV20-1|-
CSVLGGGVEIQYF
TGCAGTGTTCTAGGCGGGGGCGTAGAGATCCAGTACTTC
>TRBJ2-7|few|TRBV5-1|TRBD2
CASSLWTSGEQYF
TGCGCCAGCAGCTTGTGGACTAGCGGGGAGCAGTACTTC
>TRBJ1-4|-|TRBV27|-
CASSRGGNEKLFF
TGTGCCAGCAGCAGGGGCGGCAATGAAAAACTGTTTTTT
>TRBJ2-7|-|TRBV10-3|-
CAISEVTGLEQYF
TGTGCCATCAGTGAGGTCACAGGGCTCGAGCAGTACTTC
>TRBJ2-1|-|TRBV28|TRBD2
CASSLSGLAGVPSSYNEQFF
TGTGCCAGCAGTTTGTCGGGGTTAGCGGGAGTGCCAAGCTCCTACAATGAGCAGTTCTTC
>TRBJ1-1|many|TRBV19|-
CATSYGSSSTEAFF
TGTGCCACCTCTTACGGCTCTTCAAGCACTGAAGCTTTCTTT
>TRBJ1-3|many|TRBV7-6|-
CASSLAPGGAGNTIYF
TGTGCCAGCAGCTTAGCGCCGGGAGGGGCTGGAAACACCATATATTTT
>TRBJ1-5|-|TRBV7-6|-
CASSAGFNQPQHF
TGTGCCAGCAGCGCGGGGTTCAATCAGCCCCAGCATTTT